This T cell receptor (beta chain) was recorded in a study of T-cell reconstitution after alpha-beta-depleted transplantation in children. The germline V gene has CDR1 KGHSH and CDR2 LQKENI. This CDR3 is built from 15 residues. Trimming shortened V by 2 bases and J by 2 bases, and 13 bases separated the two germline ends. General study points: T-cell counts and diversity at one year following transplant were attributed mainly to newly produced T cells. The high TCRbeta diversity at day 60 in some patients came from surviving recipient T cells and thymic progenitors. Several hundred expanded graft clones reportedly were the source of alpha-beta T cells about two months after transplant.

Preparation of the TCRbeta library involved a method that used unique molecular identifiers. TCRdb re-analysed the PCR reads in MiXCR, keeping a single row per CDR3 protein. The sample lists a few hundred thousand distinct CDR3 sequences, 20% to 30% seen once, with less than 3.5% in the top ten. In this sample, this clonotype turned up a few times. Its antigen is still unknown. The chain employs TRBV18 and TRBJ2-7; possibly TRBD1 for D (6 bases). The sequence derives from a girl aged 2 to 10 with Fanconi anemia, due to receive a stem cell transplant. Sequences were derived from PBMCs, sampled before TCRalphabeta/CD19-depleted stem cell transplant. The CDR3 nucleotides read TGTGCCAGCTCACCATCCATGGCAGGGGCCTACGAGCAGTACTTC. Translated: CASSPSMAGAYEQYF.